This TCR beta chain stems from a study of T cells after yellow fever vaccination. Study summary: Fractions of low cell number were prepared using SMART-Seq v4 Ultra Low Input.

As concerns this clonotype: Its target is not known.

The CDR3 length is 13 residues. Trimming cost V 2 bases and J 4 bases, with 7 bases left between them. CDR1 and CDR2 (germline): MNHEY, SVGAGI. Points from the study as a whole: It was the secondary response that reached its peak faster, day 5 versus 15, but it was weaker.

MiXCR was run by TCRdb on the 5' RACE reads, yielding one entry per CDR3 protein. Among some 320,000 distinct CDR3 sequences listed, approximately 4% were seen once. This specimen was PBMCs, taken 15 days after the yellow fever booster vaccination. The chain couples TRBV6-5 to TRBJ2-3; D uncertain. This receptor was obtained from a man aged 18 to 35 who received the YFV17D yellow fever vaccine. The CDR3 DNA reads as TGTGCCAGCAGTTACGTCTTTTCAGATACGCAGTATTTT. Translation: CASSYVFSDTQYF.